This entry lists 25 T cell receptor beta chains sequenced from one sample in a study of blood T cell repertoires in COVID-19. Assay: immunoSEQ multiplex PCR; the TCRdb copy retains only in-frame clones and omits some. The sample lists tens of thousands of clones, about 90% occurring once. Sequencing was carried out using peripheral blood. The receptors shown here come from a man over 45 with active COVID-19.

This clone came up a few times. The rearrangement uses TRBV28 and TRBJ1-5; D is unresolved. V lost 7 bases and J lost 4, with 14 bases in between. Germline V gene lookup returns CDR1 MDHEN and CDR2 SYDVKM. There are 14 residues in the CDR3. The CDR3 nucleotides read TGTGCCAGCATCTCGGGAGGAGGGAATCAGCCCCAGCATTTT. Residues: CASISGGGNQPQHF.

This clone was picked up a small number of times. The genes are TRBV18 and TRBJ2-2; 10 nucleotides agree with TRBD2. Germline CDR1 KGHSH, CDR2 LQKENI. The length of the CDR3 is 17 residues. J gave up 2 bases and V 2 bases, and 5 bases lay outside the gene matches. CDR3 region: CASSPKSGRVNTGELFF. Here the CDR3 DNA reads TGTGCCAGCTCACCAAAGAGCGGGAGGGTCAACACCGGGGAGCTGTTTTTT.

In nucleotides, the CDR3 is TGTGCCAGCTCACCATCGGGGACAGATACGCAGTATTTT. Translation: CASSPSGTDTQYF. The chain links TRBV18 to TRBJ2-3; possibly TRBD2 for D (5 bases). The length of the CDR3 is 13 residues. Trimming pared 2 bases from V and 3 bases from J, leaving 6 bases between. The germline V gene encodes CDR1 KGHSH and CDR2 LQKENI.

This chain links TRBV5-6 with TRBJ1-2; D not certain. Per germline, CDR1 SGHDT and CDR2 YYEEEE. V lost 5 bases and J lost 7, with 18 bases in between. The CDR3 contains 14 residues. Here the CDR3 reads CASREGSFFGGYTF. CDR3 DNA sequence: TGTGCCAGCAGGGAGGGCAGTTTTTTTGGTGGCTACACCTTC.

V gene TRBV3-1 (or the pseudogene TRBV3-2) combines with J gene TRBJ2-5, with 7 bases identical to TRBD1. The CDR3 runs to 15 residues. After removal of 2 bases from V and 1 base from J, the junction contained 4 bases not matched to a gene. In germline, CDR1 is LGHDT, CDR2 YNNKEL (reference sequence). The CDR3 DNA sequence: TGTGCCAGCAGCCAAAACCAGGGGGTCCAAGAGACCCAGTACTTC. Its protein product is CASSQNQGVQETQYF.

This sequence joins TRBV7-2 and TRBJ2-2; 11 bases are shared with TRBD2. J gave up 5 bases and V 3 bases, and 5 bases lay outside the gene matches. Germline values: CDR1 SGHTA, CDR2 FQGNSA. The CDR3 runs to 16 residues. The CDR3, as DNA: TGTGCCAGCAGCTTCTTTCGGACTAGCGGGACCGGGGAGCTGTTTTTT. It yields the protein CASSFFRTSGTGELFF. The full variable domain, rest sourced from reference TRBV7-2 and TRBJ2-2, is GAGVSQSPSNKVTEKGKDVELRCDPISGHTALYWYRQSLGQGLEFLIYFQGNSAPDKSGLPSDRFSAERTGGSVSTLTIQRTQQEDSAVYLCASSFFRTSGTGELFFGEGSRLTVL.

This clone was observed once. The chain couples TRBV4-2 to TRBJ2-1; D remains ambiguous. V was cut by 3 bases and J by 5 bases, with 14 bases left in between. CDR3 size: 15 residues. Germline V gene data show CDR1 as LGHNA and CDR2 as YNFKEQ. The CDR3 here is CASSHLYPVNNEQFF. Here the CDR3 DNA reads TGTGCCAGCAGCCACCTATATCCCGTAAACAATGAGCAGTTCTTC.

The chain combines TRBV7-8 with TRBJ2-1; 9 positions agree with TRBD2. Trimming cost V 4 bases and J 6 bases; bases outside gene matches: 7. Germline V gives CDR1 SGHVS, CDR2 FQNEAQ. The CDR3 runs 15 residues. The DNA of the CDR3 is TGTGCCAGCAGCTACCCCCAGACTAGCGGCAATGAGCAGTTCTTC. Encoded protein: CASSYPQTSGNEQFF.

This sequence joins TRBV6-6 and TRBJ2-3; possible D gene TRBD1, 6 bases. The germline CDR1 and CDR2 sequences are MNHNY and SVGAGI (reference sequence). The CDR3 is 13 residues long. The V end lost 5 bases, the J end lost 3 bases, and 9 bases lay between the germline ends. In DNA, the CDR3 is TGTGCCAGCAGTCCCCAGGGGACAGATACGCAGTATTTT. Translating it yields CASSPQGTDTQYF.

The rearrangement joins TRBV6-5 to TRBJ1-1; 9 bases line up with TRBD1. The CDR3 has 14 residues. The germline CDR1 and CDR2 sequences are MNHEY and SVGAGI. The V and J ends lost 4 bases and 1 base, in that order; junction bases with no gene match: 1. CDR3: CASSWDRANTEAFF. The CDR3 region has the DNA TGTGCCAGCAGTTGGGACAGGGCGAACACTGAAGCTTTCTTT.

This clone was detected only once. CDR3 amino acids: CASRSGGSRETQYF. CDR3 DNA: TGTGCCAGCAGGTCCGGGGGGAGCCGCGAGACCCAGTACTTC. J is TRBJ2-5 and V is TRBV27; 7 bases line up with TRBD2. Germline V gives CDR1 MNHEY, CDR2 SMNVEV (reference sequence). CDR3 size: 14 residues. Trimming at V came to 6 bases and at J to 5 bases, leaving 9 bases not matched to a gene.

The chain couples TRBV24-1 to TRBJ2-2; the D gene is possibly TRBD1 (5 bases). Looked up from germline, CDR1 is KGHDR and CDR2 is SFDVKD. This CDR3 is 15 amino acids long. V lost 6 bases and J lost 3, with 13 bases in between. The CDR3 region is CATSRGRAYTGELFF. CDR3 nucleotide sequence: TGTGCCACCAGTCGTGGCAGGGCGTACACCGGGGAGCTGTTTTTT.

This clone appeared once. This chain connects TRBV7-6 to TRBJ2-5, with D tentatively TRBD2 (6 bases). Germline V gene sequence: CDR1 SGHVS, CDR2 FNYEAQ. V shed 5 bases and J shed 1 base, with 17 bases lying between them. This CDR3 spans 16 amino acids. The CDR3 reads CASSLSTSKGQETQYF. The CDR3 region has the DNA TGTGCCAGCAGCCTTTCAACTAGCAAGGGCCAAGAGACCCAGTACTTC.

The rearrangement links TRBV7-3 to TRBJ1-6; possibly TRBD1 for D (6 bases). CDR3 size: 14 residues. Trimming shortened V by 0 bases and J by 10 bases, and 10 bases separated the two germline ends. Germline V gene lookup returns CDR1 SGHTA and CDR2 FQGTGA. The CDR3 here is CASSLTLGGSPLHF. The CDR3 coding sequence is TGTGCCAGCAGCTTAACATTAGGGGGATCACCCCTCCACTTT.

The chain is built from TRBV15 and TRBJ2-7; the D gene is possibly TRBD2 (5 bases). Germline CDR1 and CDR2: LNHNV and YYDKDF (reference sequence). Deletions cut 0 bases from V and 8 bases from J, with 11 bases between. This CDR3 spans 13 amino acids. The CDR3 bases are TGTGCCACCAGCAGAGACACCTCGGGGAAGCAGTACTTC. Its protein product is CATSRDTSGKQYF.

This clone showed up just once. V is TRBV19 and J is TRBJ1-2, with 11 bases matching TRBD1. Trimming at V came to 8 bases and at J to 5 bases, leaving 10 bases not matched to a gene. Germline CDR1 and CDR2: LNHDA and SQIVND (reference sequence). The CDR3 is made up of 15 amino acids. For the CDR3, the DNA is TGTGCCAGTGAGACTCTCCGGGACAGGGGGTATGGCTACACCTTC. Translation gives CASETLRDRGYGYTF.

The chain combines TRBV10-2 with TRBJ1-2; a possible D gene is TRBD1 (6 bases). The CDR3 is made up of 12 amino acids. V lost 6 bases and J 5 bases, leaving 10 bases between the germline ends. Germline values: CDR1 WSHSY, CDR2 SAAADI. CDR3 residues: CASSVDSYGYTF. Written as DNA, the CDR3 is TGCGCCAGCAGCGTGGACAGTTATGGCTACACCTTC.

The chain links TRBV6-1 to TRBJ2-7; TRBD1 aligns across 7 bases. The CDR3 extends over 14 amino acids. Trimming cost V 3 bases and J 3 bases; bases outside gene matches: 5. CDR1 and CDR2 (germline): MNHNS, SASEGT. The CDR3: CASSDRDRDYEQYF. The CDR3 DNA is TGTGCCAGCAGTGACCGCGACAGGGACTACGAGCAGTACTTC.

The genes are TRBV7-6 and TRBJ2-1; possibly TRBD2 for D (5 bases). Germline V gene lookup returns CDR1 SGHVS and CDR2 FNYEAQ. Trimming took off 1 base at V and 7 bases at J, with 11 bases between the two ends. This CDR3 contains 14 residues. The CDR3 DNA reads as TGTGCCAGCAGCTTAGACCCGCGCGGGAATGAGCAGTTCTTC. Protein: CASSLDPRGNEQFF. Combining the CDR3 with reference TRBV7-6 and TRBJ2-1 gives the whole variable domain GAGVSQSPRYKVTKRGQDVALRCDPISGHVSLYWYRQALGQGPEFLTYFNYEAQQDKSGLPNDRFSAERPEGSISTLTIQRTEQRDSAMYRCASSLDPRGNEQFFGPGTRLTVL.

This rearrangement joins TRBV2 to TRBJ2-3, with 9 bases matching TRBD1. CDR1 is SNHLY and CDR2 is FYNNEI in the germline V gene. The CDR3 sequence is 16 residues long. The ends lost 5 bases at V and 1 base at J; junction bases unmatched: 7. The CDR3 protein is CASSWDREGGTDTQYF. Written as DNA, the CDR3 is TGTGCCAGCAGTTGGGACAGGGAGGGTGGCACAGATACGCAGTATTTT.

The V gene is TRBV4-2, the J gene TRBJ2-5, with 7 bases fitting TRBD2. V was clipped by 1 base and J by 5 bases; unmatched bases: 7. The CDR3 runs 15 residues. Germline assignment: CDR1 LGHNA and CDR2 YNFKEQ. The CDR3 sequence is CASSQGGVGRETQYF. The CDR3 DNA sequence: TGTGCCAGCAGCCAAGGCGGAGTCGGGAGGGAGACCCAGTACTTC.

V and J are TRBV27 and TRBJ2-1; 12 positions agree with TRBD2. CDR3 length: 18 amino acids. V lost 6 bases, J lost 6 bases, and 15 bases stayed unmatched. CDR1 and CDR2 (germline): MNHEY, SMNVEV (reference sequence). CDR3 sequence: CASSQASSGTSGLNEQFF. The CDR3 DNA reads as TGTGCCAGCAGCCAAGCCTCCTCCGGGACTAGCGGGCTCAATGAGCAGTTCTTC.

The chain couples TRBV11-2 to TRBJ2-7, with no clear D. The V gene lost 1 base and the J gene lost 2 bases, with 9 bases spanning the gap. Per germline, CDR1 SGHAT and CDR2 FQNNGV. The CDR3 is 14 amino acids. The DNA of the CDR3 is TGTGCCAGCAGCTTAGTCAACGGTCCCTACGAGCAGTACTTC. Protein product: CASSLVNGPYEQYF.

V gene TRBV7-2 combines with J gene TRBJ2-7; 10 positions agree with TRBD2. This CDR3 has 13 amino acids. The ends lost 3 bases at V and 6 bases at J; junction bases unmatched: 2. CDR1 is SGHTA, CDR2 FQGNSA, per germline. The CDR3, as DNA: TGTGCCAGCAGCTTGGGACTAGCGAGCGAGCAGTACTTC. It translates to CASSLGLASEQYF.

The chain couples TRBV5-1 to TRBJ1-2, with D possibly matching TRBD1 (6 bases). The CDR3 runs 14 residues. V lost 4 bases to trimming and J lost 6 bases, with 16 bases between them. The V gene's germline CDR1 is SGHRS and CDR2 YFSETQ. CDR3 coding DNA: TGCGCCAGCAGCATACAACAGGGTGAGGATGGCTACACCTTC. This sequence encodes CASSIQQGEDGYTF.